These T cell receptor beta chains were read from a single sample in a study of cytomegalovirus exposure and HLA in healthy donors. Profiled with immunoSEQ multiplex PCR; TCRdb holds only in-frame clones, not every one. The repertoire holds some 59,000 clones, with more than 65% as singletons. The sample taken for sequencing was PBMCs. The receptors were gathered from a woman under 30 in good health and CMV-seronegative. CDR3s include the opening cysteine and the closing phenylalanine or tryptophan.

J gene,V gene,CDR3 length,CDR3 protein
TRBJ1-3,TRBV28,16,CASSPIQGTAGNTIYF
TRBJ2-7,TRBV28,14,CASRSLGLPRQQYF
TRBJ2-3,TRBV30,15,CAWGSGRARRDTQYF
TRBJ2-1,TRBV6-1,15,CASSLTSGEYNEQFF
TRBJ2-1,TRBV27,15,CASSFEASVVNEQFF
TRBJ2-1,TRBV5-1,15,CASRPTSIRTDEQFF
TRBJ2-7,TRBV29-1,17,CSVDQGTGTGDPYEQYF
TRBJ1-1,TRBV27,12,CASSTGTTEAFF
TRBJ2-1,TRBV7-9,12,CASRQGGNEQFF
TRBJ2-7,TRBV25-1,15,CASSALEGPSGEQYF
TRBJ2-7,TRBV9,16,CASSGGLAGGYYEQYF
TRBJ1-2,TRBV15,15,CATSREGGVNYGYTF
TRBJ1-1,TRBV13,13,CASTPDRASEAFF
TRBJ2-1,TRBV6-1,15,CASSDEAGGPEEQFF
TRBJ2-1,TRBV5-1,17,CASTYNPGGSSYNEQFF
TRBJ2-7,TRBV28,15,CASRHKRESFYEQYF
TRBJ2-1,TRBV9,16,CASSVVGGSSYNEQFF
TRBJ2-1,TRBV6-4,16,CASSEASGSPYNEQFF
TRBJ2-1,TRBV23-1,13,CASSPGREGGQFF
TRBJ1-1,TRBV5-5,15,CASSFDGSLSPEAFF
TRBJ1-2,TRBV5-1,15,CASSSTGTGGDGYTF
TRBJ2-3,TRBV12-5,14,CASGFDGLFNTQYF
TRBJ2-3,TRBV2,15,CASSLDRGRTDTQYF
TRBJ2-1,TRBV6-4,15,CASSLRASGYNEQFF
TRBJ1-2,TRBV7-8,13,CASTHPGGYGYTF
TRBJ1-3,TRBV6-5,16,CASSYPPREAGNTIYF
TRBJ2-1,TRBV20-1,11,CSARRGQETFF
TRBJ1-3,TRBV7-9,15,CASSLSVSSGNTIYF
TRBJ2-3,TRBV27,16,CASSTIAGSSTDTQYF
TRBJ2-1,TRBV2,15,CASSRRLAGVNEQFF
TRBJ2-7,TRBV19,15,CASSSGTSGRDEQYF